This T cell receptor (beta chain) was observed in a study of T-cell reconstitution after alpha-beta-depleted transplantation in children (TCRdb year 2016). About the full investigation: T-cell immune reconstitution after TCRalphabeta/CD19-depleted allogeneic hematopoietic cell transplantation in children was quantitatively tracked in the study by means of TCR repertoire profiling. The study at large found these results: In some patients, the high TCRbeta diversity seen at day 60 was put down to recipient T cells and intrathymic progenitors that had survived conditioning. The apparently early alphabetaT-cell count recovery about two months after transplant was reportedly dependent on only several hundred rapidly expanded clones derived from non-depleted graft cells. Hyperexpanded clone frequencies declined over subsequent months; after one year, T-cell counts and TCRbeta diversity were mostly attributed to newly produced T cells.

Only a few counts were recorded for this clonotype. No antigen is known for it. Base qualities are not provided; no much larger clone lies one nucleotide away. The method was PCR. Sequencing was carried out with an Illumina HiSeq 2500. To normalize quantification of the TCRbeta repertoire, the TCR libraries were built with molecular barcoding that relied on unique molecular identifiers. TCRdb redid the processing of the public reads, applying fastp at Q25 and MiXCR, and retained in-frame beta chains. Merged by CDR3 protein, the rows form single entries marked with the most common genes and DNA. For this sample the table gives almost 600,000 distinct CDR3 sequences, of which 27% were detected only once. The top ten clonotypes cover around 36% of the sample. From the germline V gene, CDR1 is MNHEY and CDR2 is SVGEGT. Measured from the cysteine to the phenylalanine, the CDR3 is 15 residues long. Just CDR3 DNA is preserved here, 45 bases in frame from base 1. V trim: 7 bases; J trim: 5 bases; unmatched bases: 8.

This specimen's treatment or condition label, per the study, means: allogeneic hematopoietic cell transplantation with graft depleted of TCRalphabeta T cells and CD19 B cells. TCRalphabeta/CD19-depleted allogeneic hematopoietic cell grafts were given to the transplant recipients, all of whom were children. The rearrangement joined TRBV6-2 or TRBV6-3 to TRBJ2-2; 9 junctional bases match TRBD2. The input for sequencing was PBMCs, taken before TCRalphabeta/CD19-depleted stem cell transplant. The TCR comes from a boy under two years old with Wiskott-Aldrich syndrome, due to receive a stem cell transplant. The nucleotides read TGTGCCAGCAAAATGAGTAGCGGGAGTACCGGGGAGCTGTTTTTT. Translated, this gives CASKMSSGSTGELFF.